This entry lists 23 T cell receptor beta chains sequenced from one sample in a study of regulatory T cells in long-lasting Graves disease. Described time point: newly diagnosed GD, antithyroid drugs for less than 3 months. TCR sequences were obtained from RNA taken from PBMCs. Through Arm-PCR of CDR3 regions and iRepertoire HTBI primers, TCR beta libraries were built. TCRdb passed the multiplex PCR reads through MiXCR, listing each CDR3 protein once. Among some 460,000 distinct CDR3 sequences listed, roughly 17% were seen once. A further study also used this sample, focusing on T cells in Graves' hyperthyroidism and ophthalmopathy.

Material: peripheral blood mononuclear cells (PBMCs), obtained at new diagnosis, from a patient treated with antithyroid drugs. The receptors stem from a man aged 35 to 55 with Graves disease.

This clonotype was counted only a few times. V and J are TRBV7-2 and TRBJ2-1; perhaps TRBD2 as D (6 bases). This CDR3 comprises 17 residues. Per germline, CDR1 SGHTA and CDR2 FQGNSA. The germline V and J ends were trimmed by 2 bases and 1 base, with 15 bases remaining between them. CDR3 sequence: CASSLRSWLASYNEQFF. As DNA, the CDR3 is TGTGCCAGCAGCTTACGTTCATGGCTAGCGTCCTACAATGAGCAGTTCTTC.

Details on this clonotype: A read error may be the cause here, since a much bigger clone is one base away. The chain combines TRBV29-1 with TRBJ2-3; no clear D gene. The CDR3 runs 14 residues. The V end lost 4 bases, the J end lost 0 bases, and 11 bases lay between the germline ends. The germline V gene has CDR1 SQVTM and CDR2 ANQGSEA. CDR3 loop: CSVGKKQSTDTQYF. For the CDR3, the DNA is TGCAGCGTTGGGAAGAAACAGAGCACAGATACGCAGTATTTT.

The genes are TRBV28 and TRBJ1-2; D is ambiguous. The V and J ends lost 3 bases and 7 bases respectively, with 15 bases between them. The CDR3 runs 14 residues. Germline values: CDR1 MDHEN, CDR2 SYDVKM. CDR3 sequence reads: CASSFRIRLSGYTF. CDR3 DNA sequence: TGTGCCAGCAGTTTTAGAATAAGGTTGAGTGGCTACACCTTC.

The chain links TRBV27 to TRBJ2-1; 8 bases are a match to TRBD2. The J segment lost 11 bases and the V segment lost 8 bases, leaving 14 bases of the junction unmatched. Looked up from germline, CDR1 is MNHEY and CDR2 is SMNVEV (reference sequence). The CDR3 contains 14 residues. In nucleotides, the CDR3 is TGTGCCAGCTGGCCCGGAGGGACTAGAGGAAAGCAGTTCTTC. Translation: CASWPGGTRGKQFF.

This clonotype was observed many times. The V and J genes are TRBV29-1 and TRBJ2-3; D ambiguous. The CDR3 spans 16 residues. Germline loops: CDR1 SQVTM, CDR2 ANQGSEA. With 7 bases removed from V and 0 bases from J, the gap between germline ends came to 20 bases. The CDR3 protein is CSGGYSRRSSTDTQYF. The CDR3 DNA reads TGCAGCGGAGGATACAGCCGCCGGTCTAGCACAGATACGCAGTATTTT.

This clonotype was seen at least ten times. V usage is TRBV11-3 and J usage is TRBJ2-1; 7 bases map to TRBD1. The CDR3 spans 15 residues. Germline CDR1 SGHNT, CDR2 YENEEA. V dropped 2 bases and J dropped 4; count of bases not matched to a gene: 5. DNA of the CDR3: TGTGCCAGCAGCTTATATAGGGGGCTGTACAATGAGCAGTTCTTC. Protein product: CASSLYRGLYNEQFF.

The chain has TRBV7-9 and TRBJ2-5; TRBD1 matches at 7 bases. The V gene end was trimmed by 5 bases and the J gene end by 5 bases; junction bases not matched to a gene: 5. The length of the CDR3 is 13 residues. The germline CDR1 and CDR2 sequences are SEHNR and FQNEAQ (reference sequence). This CDR3 reads CASSLLQGETQYF. In DNA form, the CDR3 reads TGTGCCAGCAGCCTCCTACAGGGGGAGACCCAGTACTTC.

This clonotype was found a few times. V usage is TRBV7-9 and J usage is TRBJ1-5, with TRBD1 identical over 8 bases. Trimming at V came to 6 bases and at J to 3 bases, leaving 7 bases not matched to a gene. The CDR3 has 15 residues. Germline loops: CDR1 SEHNR, CDR2 FQNEAQ (reference sequence). This chain's CDR3 is CASRDGQGPNQPQHF. CDR3 DNA: TGTGCCAGCAGGGACGGACAGGGACCCAATCAGCCCCAGCATTTT.

V and J are TRBV6-2 or TRBV6-3 and TRBJ2-1; D uncertain. V was cut by 6 bases and J by 4 bases, with 10 bases left in between. This CDR3 is built from 13 residues. Germline V gene data show CDR1 as MNHEY and CDR2 as SVGEGT. CDR3 in DNA: TGTGCCAGCAGCTATATATTATACAATGAGCAGTTCTTC. It yields the protein CASSYILYNEQFF.

The table lists this clonotype with many counts. The V gene is TRBV28, the J gene TRBJ2-5, with D possibly being TRBD1 or TRBD2 (5 bases each). Looked up from germline, CDR1 is MDHEN and CDR2 is SYDVKM. The CDR3 covers 14 residues. The V end lost 2 bases, the J end lost 5 bases, and 12 bases lay between the germline ends. CDR3 sequence (DNA): TGTGCCAGCAGTTTACCTGGGGGTTTCGAGACCCAGTACTTC. It codes for CASSLPGGFETQYF.

In this sample, this clonotype turned up many times. The gene calls are TRBV5-1 and TRBJ2-3, with D unresolved. Germline CDR1 is SGHRS and CDR2 is YFSETQ. V dropped 4 bases and J dropped 5 bases, with 17 bases sitting between them. The CDR3 totals 15 residues. DNA of the CDR3: TGCGCCAGCAGCCCGGAACCTAGACCGAGAGATACGCAGTATTTT. Residues: CASSPEPRPRDTQYF.

This chain joins TRBV19 and TRBJ2-3; D not resolved. Germline CDR1 reads LNHDA; CDR2 reads SQIVND (reference sequence). CDR3 length: 13 residues. V lost 3 bases to trimming and J lost 3 bases, with 7 bases between them. CDR3 loop: CASSMMLTDTQYF. The DNA of the CDR3 is TGTGCCAGTAGTATGATGCTTACAGATACGCAGTATTTT.

In this sample, this clonotype turned up many times. The CDR3 DNA reads TGCAGTGCTAGAGGCACTTCTGGGACAGGGGGTTCTAGCTCCTACGAGCAGTACTTC. Amino acid sequence: CSARGTSGTGGSSSYEQYF. The V and J genes are TRBV20-1 and TRBJ2-7; TRBD1 matches 11 bases. Losses at the gene ends were 1 base for V and 0 bases for J; bases not matched to a gene: 14. CDR1 is DFQATT and CDR2 is SNEGSKA in the germline V gene (reference sequence). This CDR3 is built from 19 residues.

This clonotype was observed at least ten times. The chain has TRBV27 and TRBJ1-5; D unresolved. V was shortened by 3 bases and J by 7 bases, with 19 bases between the two germline ends. Germline V CDR1 and CDR2: MNHEY, SMNVEV (reference sequence). CDR3 length: 16 residues. The CDR3 DNA sequence: TGTGCCAGCAGTTTGCGGGGTTTGGCCCAAAACCAGCCCCAGCATTTT. This sequence encodes CASSLRGLAQNQPQHF.

The chain couples TRBV7-3 to TRBJ2-2; 9 bases align to TRBD1. This CDR3 has 15 amino acids. With V trimmed by 0 bases and J by 6 bases, 2 bases remained unmatched. Germline CDR1 SGHTA, CDR2 FQGTGA. The CDR3 DNA reads as TGTGCCAGCAGCTTAACACAGGGGGCTGCCGGGGAGCTGTTTTTT. Protein sequence: CASSLTQGAAGELFF.

Regarding this clonotype: This clone may be a read error of a much larger clone one base away. The chain has TRBV28 and TRBJ2-7; possibly TRBD1 for D (5 bases). This CDR3 is 15 amino acids long. CDR1 and CDR2 from the germline V gene are MDHEN and SYDVKM. The CDR3 loop is CASSLWTESSYEQHF. The CDR3 bases are TGTGCCAGCAGTTTATGGACAGAGAGCTCCTACGAGCAGCACTTC. The full variable domain, its missing parts supplied by reference TRBV28 and TRBJ2-7, is DVKVTQSSRYLVKRTGEKVFLECVQDMDHENMFWYRQDPGLGLRLIYFSYDVKMKEKGDIPEGYSVSREKKERFSLILESASTNQTSMYLCASSLWTESSYEQHFGPGTRLTVT.

This clonotype was seen a single time. A much larger clone lies a single base off, so this may be a read error. The J gene is TRBJ1-1, the V gene TRBV2, with a weak D call TRBD1 (6 bases). The CDR3 runs to 15 residues. The germline V gene has CDR1 SNHLY and CDR2 FYNNEI. Trimming took 6 bases from V and 5 from J, leaving 19 bases between them. CDR3 region: CASSGPGQQKTEAFF. The CDR3 DNA is TGTGCCAGCAGCGGGCCCGGACAGCAGAAGACTGAAGCTTTCTTT. The full variable domain, with the rest looked up from reference TRBV2 and TRBJ1-1, is EPEVTQTPSHQVTQMGQEVILRCVPISNHLYFYWYRQILGQKVEFLVSFYNNEISEKSEIFDDQFSVERPDGSNFTLKIRSTKLEDSAMYFCASSGPGQQKTEAFFGQGTRLTVV.

This clonotype was recorded a few times. The chain uses TRBV20-1 and TRBJ2-3; 7 bases map to TRBD2. The germline V gene has CDR1 DFQATT and CDR2 SNEGSKA (reference sequence). This CDR3 is built from 14 residues. The CDR3 DNA follows: TGCACCCCCGGCGGGAGTGTGGGCACAGATACGCAGTATTTT. It yields the protein CTPGGSVGTDTQYF.

The table lists this clonotype with many counts. The V and J genes are TRBV11-2 and TRBJ1-4; D gene ambiguous. This CDR3 spans 14 amino acids. Trimming took off 5 bases at V and 2 bases at J, with 9 bases between the two ends. Germline CDR1 SGHAT, CDR2 FQNNGV. DNA for the CDR3: TGTGCCAGCAGCCCAACCGTTACTAATGAAAAACTGTTTTTT. Amino acid sequence: CASSPTVTNEKLFF.

The chain couples TRBV20-1 to TRBJ2-3; 8 nucleotides line up with TRBD1. With 3 bases clipped from V and 1 base from J, the junction kept 3 bases outside the gene matches. This CDR3 region has 14 residues. The germline V gene encodes CDR1 DFQATT and CDR2 SNEGSKA (reference sequence). The CDR3 DNA follows: TGCAGTGCTAGGTCAGGGGGCGGCACAGATACGCAGTATTTT. This sequence encodes CSARSGGGTDTQYF.

This clonotype was observed many times. V and J are TRBV2 and TRBJ2-4, with no clear D. The V and J ends lost 8 bases and 8 bases respectively, with 19 bases between them. In germline, CDR1 is SNHLY, CDR2 FYNNEI. The CDR3 contains 14 residues. CDR3 nucleotides: TGTGCCAGCCGAGACGGAGCTTCGATTGACATTCAGTACTTC. As protein: CASRDGASIDIQYF.

As concerns this clonotype: Being one base from a much bigger clone, this may be a read error. This is likely a read error, given that the CDR3 carries no conserved phenylalanine or tryptophan at its end. This sequence joins TRBV24-1 and TRBJ2-1, with TRBD2 matching 11 bases. CDR1 KGHDR and CDR2 SFDVKD come from the germline V gene. The CDR3 totals 17 residues. V gave up 4 bases and J gave up 3 bases; unmatched junction bases: 7. The CDR3 nucleotides read TGTGCCACCAGTGACAGGGGACTAGCGGTAAACTACAATGAGCAGTTCCTC. This encodes CATSDRGLAVNYNEQFL.

This clonotype has at least ten counts. A read error may account for a junction end that differs from germline. The CDR3 DNA follows: TGTACCAGCAGTTTCCTTCTAGCGAAACAAGAGACCCAGTACTTC. Translation: CTSSFLLAKQETQYF. The V call is TRBV28, the J call TRBJ2-5; D perhaps matches TRBD2 (6 bases). This CDR3 has 15 residues. Germline-derived CDR1 and CDR2 are MDHEN and SYDVKM.